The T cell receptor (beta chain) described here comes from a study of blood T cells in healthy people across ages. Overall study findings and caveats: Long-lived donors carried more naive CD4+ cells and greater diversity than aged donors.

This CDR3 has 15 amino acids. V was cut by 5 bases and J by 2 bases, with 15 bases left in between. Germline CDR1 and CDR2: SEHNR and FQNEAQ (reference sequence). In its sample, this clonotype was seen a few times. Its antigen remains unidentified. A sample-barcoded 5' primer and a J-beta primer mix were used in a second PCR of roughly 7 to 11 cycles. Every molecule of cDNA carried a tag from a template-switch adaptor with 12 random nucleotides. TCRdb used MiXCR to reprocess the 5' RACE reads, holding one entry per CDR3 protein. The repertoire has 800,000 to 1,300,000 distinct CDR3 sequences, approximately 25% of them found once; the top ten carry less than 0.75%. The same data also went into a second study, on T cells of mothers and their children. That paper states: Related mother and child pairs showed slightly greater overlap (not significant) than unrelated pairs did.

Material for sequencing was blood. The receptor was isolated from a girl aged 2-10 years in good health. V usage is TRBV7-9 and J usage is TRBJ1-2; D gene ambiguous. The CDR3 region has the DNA TGTGCCAGCAGCGAACCAAACAGAGCCAACTATGGCTACACCTTC. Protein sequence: CASSEPNRANYGYTF.